This T cell receptor beta chain originates from a study of siplizumab effects on memory and regulatory T cells. TCRdb's copy holds only in-frame clones and misses some; the assay was immunoSEQ multiplex PCR. The sample lists some 62,000 clones, 75% to 90% occurring once. General study results and limits: The Treg-derived share of mappable alloreactive CD4+ clones averaged approximately 71% with siplizumab and roughly 28% in controls. Suppressive function of proliferating Tregs from siplizumab cultures was not confirmed. Contribution to the alloresponse seemed major for naive T cells, which also seemed more diverse than memory cells.

The CDR3 has 16 amino acids. Germline lookup yields CDR1 SGDLS and CDR2 YYNGEE. V lost 0 bases and J lost 1, with 11 bases in between. As to this clone: The antigen remains undetermined.

The receptor was derived from a human donor in good health. The sample taken for sequencing was memory CD4+ T cells sorted from blood. The chain couples TRBV9 to TRBJ1-3; perhaps TRBD1 as D (5 bases). The CDR3 nucleotides read TGTGCCAGCAGCGTAGCCACAGGCCGATCTGGAAACACCATATATTTT. Translated, it gives CASSVATGRSGNTIYF.